This is a list of T cell receptor beta chains from one sample in a study of vaccination and CD4 T cells after COVID-19. Antigens of these TCRs are unknown. TCRdb used MiXCR to reprocess the PCR reads, holding one entry per CDR3 protein. Found here are about 12,000 distinct CDR3 sequences, approximately 50% of them singletons; the top ten hold under 30%. The sequencing sample was made of CD4+ T cells from blood, cultured in vitro. The origin of the receptors is a human donor who had recovered from COVID-19. Both conserved end residues are part of each CDR3. Fields, in order: J gene, CDR3 length, V gene, CDR3 protein.

TRBJ1-4 11 TRBV6-2/TRBV6-3 CASGTREKLFF
TRBJ2-3 14 TRBV20-1 CSAFLAERTDTQYF
TRBJ2-5 14 TRBV2 CASSEARPRETQYF
TRBJ1-4 17 TRBV24-1 CATSDPSYRGGYEKLFF
TRBJ2-4 16 TRBV7-2 CASSLNRAVAKNIQYF
TRBJ1-2 14 TRBV20-1 CSARRGGPQGGYTF
TRBJ1-1 14 TRBV5-1 CASSLSRGNTEAFF
TRBJ1-2 14 TRBV28 CASTIQGAPVGYTF
TRBJ1-6 16 TRBV5-1 CASSLHGGSGNSPLHF
TRBJ2-1 16 TRBV27 CASSPSSPPSYNEQFF
TRBJ1-1 13 TRBV6-1 CASSEEVRLSAFF
TRBJ1-1 16 TRBV20-1 CSAENRFRGAGTEAFF
TRBJ2-4 12 TRBV28 CASRGLGDIQYF
TRBJ2-7 15 TRBV7-9 CASTPGQGRSYEQYF
TRBJ2-3 15 TRBV11-2 CASSLIRGRTDTQYF
TRBJ2-7 14 TRBV20-1 CSARDPRVSYEQYF
TRBJ2-1 15 TRBV20-1 CSARDPTSSYNEQFF
TRBJ2-5 14 TRBV6-1 CASSGTRGGETQYF
TRBJ2-1 12 TRBV20-1 CSARDGKGEQFF
TRBJ2-3 15 TRBV27 CASSLTGASTDTQYF
TRBJ2-2 16 TRBV27 CASSLIGTSGSGELFF
TRBJ2-7 14 TRBV28 CASTRSNRGNEQYF
TRBJ2-5 11 TRBV6-1 CASSTRETQYF
TRBJ2-2 14 TRBV15 CATRGARLTGELFF
TRBJ1-5 14 TRBV28 CASSLSGGGQPQHF
TRBJ2-3 15 TRBV7-2 CASSLGTGRRDTQYF
TRBJ1-1 15 TRBV6-2/TRBV6-3 CASTIQGFLGTEAFF
TRBJ2-5 14 TRBV19 CASSLRDHQETQYF
TRBJ1-2 14 TRBV19 CASSSQGGNYGYTF
TRBJ2-1 13 TRBV20-1 CSARLAGGGEQFF
TRBJ2-3 15 TRBV9 CASSFSTSVPDTQYF
TRBJ2-5 16 TRBV6-1 CASSEMAQAYQETQYF
TRBJ1-1 14 TRBV28 CASSPTGRTTEAFF
TRBJ2-5 14 TRBV7-9 CASSLAYRQETQYF
TRBJ1-6 15 TRBV6-1 CASTSGTDYNSPLHF
TRBJ2-3 15 TRBV21-1 CASSKEIGRSDTQYF
TRBJ1-1 13 TRBV6-2/TRBV6-3 CASSTDSNTEAFF
TRBJ2-2 16 TRBV11-3 CASSLVGTANTGELFF
TRBJ1-1 14 TRBV20-1 CSAQRQGEVPEAFF
TRBJ2-1 16 TRBV20-1 CSARDPGLADYSEQFF
TRBJ1-5 15 TRBV4-1 CASSRGTGREQPQHF
TRBJ1-1 13 TRBV7-9 CASSFTGNTEAFF
TRBJ1-1 15 TRBV19 CASRGRGSENTEAFF
TRBJ2-1 15 TRBV5-1 CASSVRLAGAVEQFF
TRBJ1-6 14 TRBV12-3/TRBV12-4 CASSGDSQNSPLHF
TRBJ1-1 16 TRBV19 CASSMGSSERNTEAFF
TRBJ2-1 12 TRBV20-1 CSAPDRSDEQFF